These 25 T cell receptor beta chains were all obtained from the same sample, sequenced in a study of blood T cell repertoires in COVID-19. Clones were read by immunoSEQ multiplex PCR, and TCRdb kept only the in-frame ones, dropping some. The sample lists around 250,000 clones; over 75% were seen once. Source material: PBMCs or T cells enriched from blood (not recorded which). The source is a woman aged 50 to 60 who had recovered from COVID-19.

This chain joins TRBV6-5 and TRBJ1-1; 8 bases match TRBD1. V was pared by 4 bases and J by 3 bases, with 10 bases of the junction left unmatched. Germline V gene data show CDR1 as MNHEY and CDR2 as SVGAGI. The CDR3 is 16 residues long. DNA of the CDR3: TGTGCCAGCAGTTTCCCGACAGGGGAAGGATACACTGAAGCTTTCTTT. This codes for CASSFPTGEGYTEAFF.

A word on this clone: Compared with germline, one end of the junction differs, possibly owing to a read error. The chain employs TRBV7-9 and TRBJ2-1; D possibly corresponds to TRBD1 (7 bases). The CDR3 sequence is 13 residues long. Germline CDR1 and CDR2: SEHNR and FQNEAQ (reference sequence). In nucleotides, the CDR3 is TGTGCCAGCACCTTATCAGGGGGGAATGAGCAGTTCTTC. Translated, it gives CASTLSGGNEQFF.

The chain carries TRBV15 and TRBJ2-7, with TRBD2 matching over 14 bases. The CDR3 is 20 residues long. Germline loops: CDR1 LNHNV, CDR2 YYDKDF (reference sequence). Trimming removed 2 bases from V and 5 bases from J; junction bases left unmatched: 17. The CDR3 here is CATSRSPGLAGVRSWDEQYF. The CDR3 DNA reads TGTGCCACCAGCAGATCGCCGGGACTAGCGGGAGTCCGTTCGTGGGACGAGCAGTACTTC.

The CDR3 nucleotides are TGTGCCAGCAGCTTAATGGGAGGGACCAGTGAAGCTTTCTTT. Its translation is CASSLMGGTSEAFF. The chain recombines TRBV7-9 with TRBJ1-1, with D perhaps matching TRBD1 (5 bases). The germline V and J ends were trimmed by 2 bases and 7 bases, with 14 bases remaining between them. Germline V gene lookup returns CDR1 SEHNR and CDR2 FQNEAQ (reference sequence). The CDR3 covers 14 residues. Together with reference TRBV7-9 and TRBJ1-1, the CDR3 gives the full variable domain: DTGVSQNPRHKITKRGQNVTFRCDPISEHNRLYWYRQTLGQGPEFLTYFQNEAQLEKSRLLSDRFSAERPKGSFSTLEIQRTEQGDSAMYLCASSLMGGTSEAFFGQGTRLTVV.

This chain links TRBV3-1 (or the pseudogene TRBV3-2) with TRBJ2-2, with TRBD2 matching 7 bases. V was pared by 2 bases and J by 1 base, with 7 bases of the junction left unmatched. Germline loops: CDR1 LGHDT, CDR2 YNNKEL (reference sequence). This CDR3 spans 17 amino acids. The CDR3 bases are TGTGCCAGCAGCCAAAGAATAGGCGGGAGGAACACCGGGGAGCTGTTTTTT. Protein sequence: CASSQRIGGRNTGELFF.

The V call is TRBV27, the J call TRBJ1-1, with TRBD1 as a possible D gene (5 bases). This CDR3 contains 13 residues. V gave up 5 bases and J gave up 5 bases, with 12 bases separating them. The germline gives CDR1 MNHEY, CDR2 SMNVEV (reference sequence). For the CDR3, the DNA is TGTGCCAGCAGTGGCAGGGTAGGGACTGAAGCTTTCTTT. Translating it yields CASSGRVGTEAFF.

DNA of the CDR3: TGCGCCAGCAGACCTACCCCCGATCTCGGAGCGGTGAACACTGAAGCTTTCTTT. It encodes CASRPTPDLGAVNTEAFF. V and J are TRBV4-1 and TRBJ1-1; D is undetermined. The germline V gene has CDR1 MGHRA and CDR2 YSYEKL. The CDR3 covers 18 residues. V was cut by 6 bases and J by 0 bases, with 23 bases left in between.

The chain recombines TRBV5-1 with TRBJ2-3, with 7 bases lining up with TRBD2. With V trimmed by 4 bases and J by 6 bases, 11 bases remained unmatched. Germline CDR1 and CDR2: SGHRS and YFSETQ. The CDR3 has 15 residues. In DNA, the CDR3 is TGCGCCAGCAGCCCCCGGCGCGGGGGATCGGATACGCAGTATTTT. The encoded protein is CASSPRRGGSDTQYF.

The chain recombines TRBV10-3 with TRBJ2-7, with 8 bases identical to TRBD1. The CDR3 contains 15 residues. Unmatched junction bases numbered 8, after V lost 3 bases and J lost 4 bases. CDR1 and CDR2 (germline): ENHRY, SYGVKD. As DNA, the CDR3 is TGTGCCATCAGTGATACCGGGACAGGTGAATACGAGCAGTACTTC. Encoded protein: CAISDTGTGEYEQYF.

V gene TRBV28 combines with J gene TRBJ1-2; D gene ambiguous. The germline V gene has CDR1 MDHEN and CDR2 SYDVKM. This CDR3 region has 16 residues. V was clipped by 7 bases and J by 4 bases, with 22 bases between them. As DNA, the CDR3 is TGTGCCAGCAATATTTGGGCGTCGGGGAGCGCCTATGGCTACACCTTC. Translation: CASNIWASGSAYGYTF.

The genes are TRBV29-1 and TRBJ1-2; TRBD1 aligns across 9 bases. The CDR3 sequence is 17 residues long. Germline CDR1 SQVTM, CDR2 ANQGSEA. V was pared by 3 bases and J by 2 bases, with 13 bases of the junction left unmatched. CDR3 sequence reads: CSVESGTGTGYNYGYTF. The CDR3 DNA reads as TGCAGCGTTGAGAGCGGCACCGGGACAGGGTACAACTATGGCTACACCTTC.

The chain couples TRBV3-1 (or the pseudogene TRBV3-2) to TRBJ1-1, with D hard to call. This CDR3 spans 12 amino acids. Looked up from germline, CDR1 is LGHDT and CDR2 is YNNKEL (reference sequence). Trimming shortened V by 2 bases and J by 9 bases, and 10 bases separated the two germline ends. For the CDR3, the DNA is TGTGCCAGCAGCCAACCCGGGTCCCAAGCTTTCTTT. Encoded protein: CASSQPGSQAFF.

The V gene is TRBV28, the J gene TRBJ1-1; 8 bases align to TRBD1. Trimming took 7 bases from V and 0 from J; bases not matched to a gene: 10. Germline CDR1 MDHEN, CDR2 SYDVKM. CDR3 size: 16 residues. CDR3 DNA: TGTGCCAGCACCATGGCCGGGACAGGTTTGAACACTGAAGCTTTCTTT. Protein: CASTMAGTGLNTEAFF. The variable domain in full, completed from reference TRBV28 and TRBJ1-1, reads DVKVTQSSRYLVKRTGEKVFLECVQDMDHENMFWYRQDPGLGLRLIYFSYDVKMKEKGDIPEGYSVSREKKERFSLILESASTNQTSMYLCASTMAGTGLNTEAFFGQGTRLTVV.

The chain carries TRBV28 and TRBJ2-7; D is unclear. Germline CDR1 is MDHEN and CDR2 is SYDVKM. The CDR3 is 17 amino acids. The V and J ends lost 7 bases and 1 base respectively, with 23 bases between them. The CDR3 spells CASTPPAGTKVSYEQYF. The CDR3 region has the DNA TGTGCCAGCACCCCCCCCGCAGGCACCAAAGTTTCCTACGAGCAGTACTTC.

About this clone: Other DNA sequences within the sample encode an identical CDR3. This chain connects TRBV28 to TRBJ2-2; D not resolved. The germline V gene encodes CDR1 MDHEN and CDR2 SYDVKM. The V end lost 6 bases, the J end lost 2 bases, and 4 bases lay between the germline ends. The CDR3 spans 12 residues. The CDR3 nucleotides are TGTGCCAGCAGCCTAAACACCGGGGAGCTGTTTTTT. The encoded protein is CASSLNTGELFF.

About this clone: Other DNA sequences in the same sample also yield this CDR3. The chain is built from TRBV6-5 and TRBJ1-1; 9 positions match TRBD1. V lost 5 bases, J lost 1 base, and 2 bases stayed unmatched. The V gene's germline CDR1 is MNHEY and CDR2 SVGAGI. The CDR3 loop spans 14 amino acids. The CDR3 reads CASSLGQGNTEAFF. As DNA, the CDR3 is TGTGCCAGCAGTCTGGGACAGGGGAACACTGAAGCTTTCTTT.

The chain recombines TRBV6-5 with TRBJ1-2; D is uncertain. Looked up from germline, CDR1 is MNHEY and CDR2 is SVGAGI. This CDR3 contains 13 residues. Between the trimmed V and J ends, which lost 8 bases and 3 bases, there was a span of 13 bases. CDR3 residues: CASRTNVDYGYTF. The DNA of the CDR3 is TGTGCCAGCCGGACTAACGTAGACTATGGCTACACCTTC.

The chain employs TRBV18 and TRBJ1-2, with 8 positions matching TRBD1. Germline V lookup: CDR1 KGHSH, CDR2 LQKENI. The CDR3 is 13 residues long. V trimming: 6 bases; J trimming: 4 bases; junction bases outside the gene matches: 4. CDR3 in amino acids: CASSRGRGYGYTF. The DNA for the CDR3 is TGTGCCAGCTCCAGGGGGCGAGGCTATGGCTACACCTTC.

The chain combines TRBV6-4 with TRBJ1-5; TRBD1 agrees at 7 bases. Germline CDR1 reads MRHNA; CDR2 reads SNTAGT. There are 14 residues in the CDR3. V trimming: 6 bases; J trimming: 6 bases; junction bases outside the gene matches: 8. The CDR3 DNA follows: TGTGCCAGCAGCCTTACAGGGGTGGGTCAGCCCCAGCATTTT. It specifies CASSLTGVGQPQHF.

The V gene is TRBV7-6, the J gene TRBJ2-5, with TRBD2 identical over 7 bases. Germline trimming cut 5 bases from V and 4 bases from J; bases unmatched to any gene: 10. Germline V gives CDR1 SGHVS, CDR2 FNYEAQ. This CDR3 has 15 amino acids. The CDR3 protein is CASSLGGSGGETQYF. The DNA of the CDR3 is TGTGCCAGCAGCCTGGGGGGATCGGGGGGAGAGACCCAGTACTTC.

This clone was detected a few times. The chain uses TRBV12-3 or TRBV12-4 and TRBJ2-5, with D unresolved. The V end was cut by 3 bases, the J end by 7 bases, with 6 bases between. The CDR3 spans 11 residues. The CDR3 spells CASSFLGTQYF. CDR3 nucleotides: TGTGCCAGCAGTTTCCTCGGGACCCAGTACTTC.

V is TRBV28 and J is TRBJ2-2, with unresolved D. The germline V and J ends were trimmed by 6 bases and 6 bases, with 11 bases remaining between them. CDR1 is MDHEN, CDR2 SYDVKM, per germline. The CDR3 loop spans 13 amino acids. The CDR3 sequence is CASSNFIAGELFF. The DNA for the CDR3 is TGTGCCAGCAGCAACTTCATCGCCGGGGAGCTGTTTTTT.

This chain connects TRBV7-2 to TRBJ2-7; 9 nucleotides match TRBD1. The CDR3 runs to 14 residues. Germline-derived CDR1 and CDR2 are SGHTA and FQGNSA. V shed 1 base and J 7 bases; nucleotides not matched to a gene: 5. In DNA form, the CDR3 reads TGTGCCAGCAGCTTAGACAGGGGGCTGGGGGAGCAGTACTTC. Protein: CASSLDRGLGEQYF. The whole variable domain, remainder taken from reference TRBV7-2 and TRBJ2-7, is GAGVSQSPSNKVTEKGKDVELRCDPISGHTALYWYRQSLGQGLEFLIYFQGNSAPDKSGLPSDRFSAERTGGSVSTLTIQRTQQEDSAVYLCASSLDRGLGEQYFGPGTRLTVT.

This clone was picked up a small number of times. J is TRBJ2-7 and V is TRBV7-8, with 9 bases that match TRBD1. Germline values: CDR1 SGHVS, CDR2 FQNEAQ. V was clipped by 4 bases and J by 4 bases; unmatched bases: 5. The CDR3 sequence is 14 residues long. The CDR3 bases are TGTGCCAGCAGCTGGCCGGGACAGGGTTACGAGCAGTACTTC. Amino acids: CASSWPGQGYEQYF.

The V call is TRBV18, the J call TRBJ2-3; unclear D gene. This CDR3 comprises 13 residues. The V and J ends lost 2 bases and 5 bases respectively, with 8 bases between them. Germline CDR1 and CDR2: KGHSH and LQKENI. CDR3 coding DNA: TGTGCCAGCTCACCAGCCCTAGGAGATACGCAGTATTTT. Protein: CASSPALGDTQYF.